Listed here are 22 T cell receptor beta chains from one sample, sequenced in a study of blood T cell repertoires in COVID-19. The data were produced by immunoSEQ multiplex PCR, yet TCRdb's version contains in-frame clones alone and is incomplete. The data hold about 320,000 clones, with 70% to 90% observed a single time. The sequenced material came from PBMCs or T cells enriched from blood (not recorded which). These receptors all come from a young woman who had recovered from COVID-19.

The chain links TRBV14 to TRBJ2-2; D might be TRBD2 (6 bases). There are 15 residues in the CDR3. With 4 bases removed from V and 4 bases from J, the gap between germline ends came to 13 bases. Looked up from germline, CDR1 is SGHDN and CDR2 is FVKESK. CDR3 sequence (DNA): TGTGCCAGCAGCCGTACGTCAGCGGGCACCGGGGAGCTGTTTTTT. It codes for CASSRTSAGTGELFF.

This clone appeared a single time. V gene TRBV5-6 combines with J gene TRBJ1-5, with 9 bases that match TRBD1. The J segment lost 6 bases and the V segment lost 2 bases, leaving 9 bases of the junction unmatched. The CDR3 covers 16 residues. Germline V gene data show CDR1 as SGHDT and CDR2 as YYEEEE. The CDR3 loop is CASSFGPTGGFQPQHF. CDR3 sequence (DNA): TGTGCCAGCAGCTTCGGACCGACAGGGGGGTTTCAGCCCCAGCATTTT.

The chain links TRBV19 to TRBJ1-1; 10 nucleotides match TRBD1. The V segment lost 7 bases and the J segment 4 bases; nucleotides outside the gene matches: 3. The V gene's germline CDR1 is LNHDA and CDR2 SQIVND (reference sequence). The CDR3 is 13 amino acids. CDR3 DNA sequence: TGTGCCAGTACCCGGGACAGGGGCACTGAAGCTTTCTTT. This codes for CASTRDRGTEAFF.

V is TRBV18 and J is TRBJ1-4; D remains ambiguous. Trimming cost V 2 bases and J 6 bases, with 16 bases left between them. The CDR3 runs 16 residues. Germline V gives CDR1 KGHSH, CDR2 LQKENI. CDR3: CASSPELSVTDEKLFF. CDR3 nucleotide sequence: TGTGCCAGCTCACCAGAGTTGAGCGTGACGGATGAAAAACTGTTTTTT. The complete variable domain, with remaining parts taken from reference TRBV18 and TRBJ1-4, reads NAGVMQNPRHLVRRRGQEARLRCSPMKGHSHVYWYRQLPEEGLKFMVYLQKENIIDESGMPKERFSAEFPKEGPSILRIQQVVRGDSAAYFCASSPELSVTDEKLFFGSGTQLSVL.

This clone turned up a few times. The V gene is TRBV21-1, the J gene TRBJ1-1; the table's TRBD1 call for D was not verified on the DNA. TRBV21-1 is flagged as a pseudogene. This CDR3 spans 14 amino acids. The CDR3 DNA follows: TGTGCCAGCCTCAGGCTTTACGGCCCCACTGAAGCTTTCTTT. This encodes CASLRLYGPTEAFF.

The chain carries TRBV30 and TRBJ1-1; D might be TRBD1 (5 bases). CDR1 is GTSNPN, CDR2 SVGIG, per germline (reference sequence). V shed 4 bases and J shed 2 bases, with 14 bases lying between them. The CDR3 extends over 14 amino acids. The CDR3 DNA reads as TGTGCCTGGACTGGCGAGACAGTCAACACTGAAGCTTTCTTT. This codes for CAWTGETVNTEAFF.

This clone has a handful of counts. This specimen includes other DNA sequences encoding the same CDR3. The chain couples TRBV5-4 to TRBJ2-5; the D gene is possibly TRBD2 (6 bases). Trimming left V 0 bases short and J 5 bases short, with 11 bases between. The CDR3 spans 14 residues. The germline gives CDR1 SGHNT, CDR2 YYREEE (reference sequence). The CDR3 DNA is TGTGCCAGCAGCTTGGACCGGGGGTGGGAGACCCAGTACTTC. Translation gives CASSLDRGWETQYF.

The CDR3 DNA is TGTGCCAGCAGTGAAGTGGGGCGGGGGGGAGGCAATGAGCAGTTCTTC. It encodes CASSEVGRGGGNEQFF. The chain combines TRBV6-1 with TRBJ2-1; 9 nucleotides align to TRBD2. Trimming removed 1 base from V and 6 bases from J; junction bases left unmatched: 7. Germline V gene data show CDR1 as MNHNS and CDR2 as SASEGT. The CDR3 is 16 amino acids.

This sequence joins TRBV3-1 (or the pseudogene TRBV3-2) and TRBJ1-6, with 9 positions matching TRBD1. Germline V gene lookup returns CDR1 LGHDT and CDR2 YNNKEL (reference sequence). CDR3 length equals 17 residues. V was clipped by 4 bases and J by 2 bases; unmatched bases: 6. CDR3 DNA: TGTGCCAGCAGCCCCGGACAGGGGATGACCTATAATTCACCCCTCCACTTT. This translates into CASSPGQGMTYNSPLHF.

This chain uses TRBV27 with TRBJ1-2; the match to TRBD1 covers 9 bases. CDR1 MNHEY and CDR2 SMNVEV come from the germline V gene (reference sequence). The CDR3 is 14 amino acids. V shed 10 bases, J shed 4 bases, and the junction held 10 bases outside the gene matches. Here the CDR3 reads CATSRDRATYGYTF. The CDR3 DNA sequence: TGTGCCACCTCCCGGGACAGGGCGACCTATGGCTACACCTTC.

The chain has TRBV30 and TRBJ1-1, with a possible D match to TRBD1 (5 bases). The V end was cut by 3 bases, the J end by 3 bases, with 14 bases between. Germline CDR1 and CDR2: GTSNPN and SVGIG (reference sequence). The CDR3 extends over 14 amino acids. The CDR3 DNA reads as TGTGCCTGGAGCAACGGGCCAGGGCACACTGAAGCTTTCTTT. Protein sequence: CAWSNGPGHTEAFF.

This chain uses TRBV9 with TRBJ2-5, with D possibly TRBD2 on 5 matching bases. The CDR3 spans 15 residues. Germline V lookup: CDR1 SGDLS, CDR2 YYNGEE. Trimming took 2 bases from V and 0 from J, leaving 11 bases between them. The CDR3 DNA is TGTGCCAGCAGCGTGTCTGTGGGAGACCAAGAGACCCAGTACTTC. This encodes CASSVSVGDQETQYF.

In its sample, this clone was seen a few times. The chain has TRBV5-1 and TRBJ1-5, with 8 bases aligning to TRBD1. Germline V gives CDR1 SGHRS, CDR2 YFSETQ. The V and J ends lost 0 bases and 4 bases, in that order; junction bases with no gene match: 3. The CDR3 is 15 residues long. The CDR3 DNA reads as TGCGCCAGCAGCTTGGGACAGGGGTTGAATCAGCCCCAGCATTTT. It specifies CASSLGQGLNQPQHF. The full variable domain, rest sourced from reference TRBV5-1 and TRBJ1-5, is KAGVTQTPRYLIKTRGQQVTLSCSPISGHRSVSWYQQTPGQGLQFLFEYFSETQRNKGNFPGRFSGRQFSNSRSEMNVSTLELGDSALYLCASSLGQGLNQPQHFGDGTRLSIL.

This clone came up a few times. This chain links TRBV5-4 with TRBJ1-2; the match to TRBD1 covers 8 bases. CDR1 and CDR2 (germline): SGHNT, YYREEE (reference sequence). Trimming removed 0 bases from V and 1 base from J; junction bases left unmatched: 11. This CDR3 comprises 18 residues. The CDR3 spells CASSLGSGGANFNYGYTF. CDR3 coding DNA: TGTGCCAGCAGCTTGGGTTCAGGGGGCGCGAATTTTAACTATGGCTACACCTTC.

This clone showed up just once. The gene calls are TRBV3-1 (or the pseudogene TRBV3-2) and TRBJ2-1, with D possibly being TRBD1 (5 bases). The V gene lost 5 bases and the J gene lost 6 bases, with 17 bases spanning the gap. Germline CDR1 LGHDT, CDR2 YNNKEL (reference sequence). CDR3 length equals 15 residues. The CDR3 loop is CASSYLGPLINEQFF. CDR3 nucleotides: TGTGCCAGCAGCTACTTGGGGCCGTTAATCAATGAGCAGTTCTTC.

This clone was detected only once. The J gene is TRBJ2-1, the V gene TRBV14, with D perhaps TRBD1 (5 bases). CDR3 length: 12 residues. V lost 3 bases and J lost 10, with 10 bases in between. Germline CDR1 reads SGHDN; CDR2 reads FVKESK. In nucleotides, the CDR3 is TGTGCCAGCAGCCAGAGTCAGGGAGAGCAGTTCTTC. Translated: CASSQSQGEQFF.

The rearrangement uses TRBV5-1 and TRBJ2-7; TRBD2 aligns across 11 bases. The ends lost 3 bases at V and 4 bases at J; junction bases unmatched: 3. CDR3 length: 14 residues. Germline V gives CDR1 SGHRS, CDR2 YFSETQ. CDR3 bases: TGCGCCAGCAGCTCGGGGACTAGCGGTTACGAGCAGTACTTC. It is translated as CASSSGTSGYEQYF.

V is TRBV18 and J is TRBJ1-4; tentative D call: TRBD1 (5 bases). With 5 bases removed from V and 0 bases from J, the gap between germline ends came to 10 bases. In germline, CDR1 is KGHSH, CDR2 LQKENI. This CDR3 has 15 amino acids. CDR3 loop: CASSSTRATNEKLFF. The CDR3 coding sequence is TGTGCCAGCTCATCGACCAGGGCAACTAATGAAAAACTGTTTTTT.

This chain connects TRBV5-1 to TRBJ2-1, with 8 positions matching TRBD2. The CDR3 runs 15 residues. Per the germline V gene, CDR1 is SGHRS and CDR2 is YFSETQ. J was trimmed by 7 bases and V by 2 bases; bases with no gene match: 8. The CDR3, as DNA: TGCGCCAGCAGCTTAGCGGGGGCCGGTTTGAATGAGCAGTTCTTC. Translated: CASSLAGAGLNEQFF.

The rearrangement uses TRBV5-1 and TRBJ2-7; D is unresolved. The germline V gene has CDR1 SGHRS and CDR2 YFSETQ. V shed 0 bases and J shed 4 bases, with 8 bases lying between them. The length of the CDR3 is 13 residues. The CDR3 DNA follows: TGCGCCAGCAGCTTGGCCGTATCGTACGAGCAGTACTTC. Encoded protein: CASSLAVSYEQYF.

This chain links TRBV11-3 with TRBJ2-7, with a tentative D call TRBD2 (5 bases). From germline, CDR1 is SGHNT and CDR2 YENEEA. With 5 bases removed from V and 4 bases from J, the gap between germline ends came to 15 bases. This CDR3 region has 14 residues. This chain's CDR3 is CASSEAAGTYEQYF. The CDR3 DNA reads as TGTGCCAGCAGCGAAGCGGCAGGAACTTACGAGCAGTACTTC.

This clone appeared a single time. The chain couples TRBV27 to TRBJ1-5, with 10 positions matching TRBD1. V dropped 6 bases and J dropped 7; count of bases not matched to a gene: 12. The CDR3 spans 16 residues. Germline V CDR1 and CDR2: MNHEY, SMNVEV (reference sequence). The CDR3 is CASSQVGTGVGQPQHF. The CDR3, as DNA: TGTGCCAGCAGCCAGGTTGGGACAGGGGTGGGCCAGCCCCAGCATTTT.